Below, 15 T cell receptor beta chains from the same sample are listed, as sequenced in a study of blood T cell repertoires in COVID-19. TCRdb keeps only in-frame clones here, not all; method: immunoSEQ multiplex PCR. The repertoire holds approximately 210,000 clones, with over 75% as singletons. Sequenced input: peripheral blood. The origin of the receptors is a man in his forties or fifties with active or convalescent COVID-19.

The chain combines TRBV7-6 with TRBJ2-5; 12 bases match TRBD2. V was clipped by 3 bases and J by 7 bases; unmatched bases: 6. The CDR3 is 15 residues long. From germline, CDR1 is SGHVS and CDR2 FNYEAQ. The CDR3 bases are TGTGCCAGCAGCTTGACTAGCGGGGGCGGGGGGACCCAGTACTTC. Protein product: CASSLTSGGGGTQYF.

This chain connects TRBV5-1 to TRBJ1-1; 9 bases match TRBD1. CDR1 SGHRS and CDR2 YFSETQ come from the germline V gene. Trimming cost V 3 bases and J 1 base; bases outside gene matches: 7. CDR3 length equals 16 residues. CDR3 region: CASSYDHRGPNTEAFF. The DNA of the CDR3 is TGCGCCAGCAGCTACGACCACAGGGGGCCGAACACTGAAGCTTTCTTT.

The chain uses TRBV28 and TRBJ1-2; 7 bases line up with TRBD1. The CDR3 is 15 amino acids. The V gene end was trimmed by 3 bases and the J gene end by 9 bases; junction bases not matched to a gene: 13. Per the germline V gene, CDR1 is MDHEN and CDR2 is SYDVKM. DNA of the CDR3: TGTGCCAGCAGTTTCGACAGGGCACCATCCGTGAGCTACACCTTC. This sequence encodes CASSFDRAPSVSYTF.

The chain links TRBV2 to TRBJ1-2; a weak D match, TRBD1 (5 bases). CDR3 length equals 13 residues. Trimming pared 2 bases from V and 8 bases from J, leaving 12 bases between. The germline V gene has CDR1 SNHLY and CDR2 FYNNEI. The CDR3 coding sequence is TGTGCCAGCAGTGAAAAGGGACTCGGAGGCTACACCTTC. Translated, it gives CASSEKGLGGYTF.

V and J are TRBV25-1 and TRBJ2-1; D is ambiguous. CDR3 length: 14 residues. Looked up from germline, CDR1 is MGHDK and CDR2 is SYGVNS. V was clipped by 11 bases and J by 0 bases, with 14 bases between them. DNA for the CDR3: TGTGCCTTCCCGGTAGTGTGCTCCTACAATGAGCAGTTCTTC. Protein: CAFPVVCSYNEQFF.

This chain connects TRBV28 to TRBJ2-7; 15 nucleotides match TRBD2. V dropped 6 bases and J dropped 1; count of bases not matched to a gene: 7. CDR3 size: 17 residues. Germline lookup yields CDR1 MDHEN and CDR2 SYDVKM. The CDR3 region has the DNA TGTGCCAGCAGAGGACTAGCGGGAGGGCCTAGGTCCTACGAGCAGTACTTC. Protein sequence: CASRGLAGGPRSYEQYF.

V is TRBV11-3 and J is TRBJ2-3; 8 bases fit TRBD1. Trimming at V came to 4 bases and at J to 3 bases, leaving 6 bases not matched to a gene. CDR1 SGHNT and CDR2 YENEEA come from the germline V gene. CDR3 length: 15 residues. In nucleotides, the CDR3 is TGTGCCAGCAGCTCCCGACAGGGGCTAACAGATACGCAGTATTTT. The encoded protein is CASSSRQGLTDTQYF.

V gene TRBV19 combines with J gene TRBJ1-1, with D uncertain. This CDR3 is 13 amino acids long. CDR1 is LNHDA and CDR2 is SQIVND in the germline V gene (reference sequence). Trimming shortened V by 6 bases and J by 0 bases, and 8 bases separated the two germline ends. The CDR3, as DNA: TGTGCCAGTAGAGAGGGATTGAACACTGAAGCTTTCTTT. Its protein is CASREGLNTEAFF.

V is TRBV5-1 and J is TRBJ1-1, with 9 nucleotides matching TRBD1. V shed 0 bases, J shed 7 bases, and the junction held 4 bases outside the gene matches. Germline-derived CDR1 and CDR2 are SGHRS and YFSETQ. The CDR3 has 14 amino acids. CDR3 sequence reads: CASSLDRGPREAFF. CDR3 coding DNA: TGCGCCAGCAGCTTGGACAGGGGGCCGCGTGAAGCTTTCTTT. The entire variable domain, with the rest obtained from reference TRBV5-1 and TRBJ1-1, is as follows: KAGVTQTPRYLIKTRGQQVTLSCSPISGHRSVSWYQQTPGQGLQFLFEYFSETQRNKGNFPGRFSGRQFSNSRSEMNVSTLELGDSALYLCASSLDRGPREAFFGQGTRLTVV.

The chain recombines TRBV15 with TRBJ2-2, with TRBD1 matching 7 bases. CDR1 is LNHNV and CDR2 is YYDKDF in the germline V gene (reference sequence). After removal of 5 bases from V and 2 bases from J, the junction contained 11 bases not matched to a gene. This CDR3 spans 17 amino acids. The CDR3, as DNA: TGTGCCACCAGCCTCGGCCCGGACAGGACAAACACCGGGGAGCTGTTTTTT. Protein product: CATSLGPDRTNTGELFF.

The CDR3 region is CASSLAHYGEQFF. The CDR3 DNA is TGTGCCAGCAGCTTAGCCCACTATGGTGAGCAGTTCTTC. V is TRBV7-2 and J is TRBJ2-1, with unresolved D. The CDR3 covers 13 residues. Germline V gene data show CDR1 as SGHTA and CDR2 as FQGNSA. The germline V and J ends were trimmed by 0 bases and 9 bases, with 9 bases remaining between them.

The J gene is TRBJ1-1, the V gene TRBV6-5; 7 bases are a match to TRBD1. The CDR3 has 15 residues. The V gene's germline CDR1 is MNHEY and CDR2 SVGAGI. J was trimmed by 2 bases and V by 4 bases; bases with no gene match: 7. Here the CDR3 reads CASSSYHRGNTEAFF. The CDR3 coding sequence is TGTGCCAGCAGTTCTTACCACAGGGGTAACACTGAAGCTTTCTTT.

The V call is TRBV29-1, the J call TRBJ2-1; maybe TRBD2 (5 bases). Germline CDR1 is SQVTM and CDR2 is ANQGSEA. Trimming shortened V by 1 base and J by 6 bases, and 16 bases separated the two germline ends. The CDR3 loop spans 15 amino acids. The CDR3 region has the DNA TGCAGCGTTGAAGGGGGAGAAGGGTTTCGCAATGAGCAGTTCTTC. This gives the protein CSVEGGEGFRNEQFF.

The chain has TRBV28 and TRBJ1-2; 7 bases agree with TRBD1. After removal of 5 bases from V and 2 bases from J, the junction contained 2 bases not matched to a gene. Germline V gene lookup returns CDR1 MDHEN and CDR2 SYDVKM. This CDR3 contains 13 residues. CDR3 in amino acids: CASSPQGNYGYTF. CDR3 sequence (DNA): TGTGCCAGCAGTCCACAGGGGAACTATGGCTACACCTTC.

The J gene is TRBJ1-1, the V gene TRBV6-5; 7 nucleotides align to TRBD1. The J segment lost 1 base and the V segment lost 7 bases, leaving 9 bases of the junction unmatched. CDR1 is MNHEY and CDR2 is SVGAGI in the germline V gene. The CDR3 is made up of 15 amino acids. CDR3 loop: CASKLGTERNTEAFF. In DNA form, the CDR3 reads TGTGCCAGCAAGTTGGGGACAGAGAGGAACACTGAAGCTTTCTTT.